This TCR beta chain was recorded in a study of blood T cells in healthy people across ages. Findings of the study overall: Across the age range, TCR beta diversity per million T cells fell in a roughly linear way.

Next came a second PCR, run for about 7 to 12 cycles, which used a sample-barcoded 5' primer along with a J-beta primer mix. Each cDNA was tagged by a template-switch adaptor containing 12 random nucleotides. TCRdb processed the 5' RACE reads anew with MiXCR; each CDR3 protein has one entry. The sample comprises just under 750,000 distinct CDR3 sequences, about 20% of which are singletons, and roughly 22% rests with the top ten. Individuals who donated were healthy Caucasians from Russia aged roughly 6 to 90. The germline CDR1 and CDR2 sequences are GTSNPN and SVGIG (reference sequence). V lost 2 bases, J lost 2 bases, and 13 bases lay in between. The CDR3 is made up of 15 amino acids. In this sample, this clonotype turned up a few times. The antigen is unknown.

The source is a man aged 65 to 79 in good health. Sequenced material: blood. The chain has TRBV30 and TRBJ1-5; D is undetermined. In DNA, the CDR3 is TGTGCCTGGAGTCGGAATACTGCGGGCAATCAGCCCCAGCATTTT. Translating gives CAWSRNTAGNQPQHF.